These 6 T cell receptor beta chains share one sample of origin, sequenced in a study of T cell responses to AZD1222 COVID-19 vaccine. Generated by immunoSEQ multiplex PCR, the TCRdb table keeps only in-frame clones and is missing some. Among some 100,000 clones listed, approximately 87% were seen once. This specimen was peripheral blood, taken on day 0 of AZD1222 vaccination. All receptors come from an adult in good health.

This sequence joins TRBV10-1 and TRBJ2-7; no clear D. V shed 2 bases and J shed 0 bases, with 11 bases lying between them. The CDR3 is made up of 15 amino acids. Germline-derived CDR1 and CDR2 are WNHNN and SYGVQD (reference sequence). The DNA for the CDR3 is TGCGCCAGCAGTGAGCCCAAATCCCGCTCCTACGAGCAGTACTTC. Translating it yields CASSEPKSRSYEQYF.

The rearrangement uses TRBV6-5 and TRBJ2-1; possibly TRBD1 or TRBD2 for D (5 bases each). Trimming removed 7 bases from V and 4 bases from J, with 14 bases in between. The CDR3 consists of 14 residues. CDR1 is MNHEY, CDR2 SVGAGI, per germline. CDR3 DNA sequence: TGTGCCAGCATAGTGGGACCCGAATACAATGAGCAGTTCTTC. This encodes CASIVGPEYNEQFF.

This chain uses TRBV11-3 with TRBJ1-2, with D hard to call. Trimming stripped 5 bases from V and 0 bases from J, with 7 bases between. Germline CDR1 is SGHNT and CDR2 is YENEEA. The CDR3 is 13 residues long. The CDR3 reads CASSPVSNYGYTF. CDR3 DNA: TGTGCCAGCAGCCCCGTTTCTAACTATGGCTACACCTTC.

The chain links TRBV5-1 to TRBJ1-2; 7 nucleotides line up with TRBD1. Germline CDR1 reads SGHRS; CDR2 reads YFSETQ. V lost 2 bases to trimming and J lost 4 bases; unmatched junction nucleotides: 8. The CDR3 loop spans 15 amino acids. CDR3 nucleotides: TGCGCCAGCAGCTTCAATAGGGGGCTGGCCTATGGCTACACCTTC. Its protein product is CASSFNRGLAYGYTF.

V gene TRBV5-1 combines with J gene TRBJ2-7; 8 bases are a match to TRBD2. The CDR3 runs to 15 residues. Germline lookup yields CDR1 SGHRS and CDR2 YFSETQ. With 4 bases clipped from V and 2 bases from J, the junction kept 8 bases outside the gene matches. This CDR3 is CASSTSGGGPYEQYF. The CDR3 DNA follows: TGCGCCAGCAGCACAAGCGGGGGAGGGCCCTACGAGCAGTACTTC.

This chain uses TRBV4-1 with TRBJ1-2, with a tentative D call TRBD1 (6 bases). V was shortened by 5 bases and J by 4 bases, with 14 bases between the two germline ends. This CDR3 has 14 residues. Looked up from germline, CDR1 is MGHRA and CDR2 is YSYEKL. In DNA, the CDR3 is TGCGCCAGCAGCTTCATGCAGGGGCCCTATGGCTACACCTTC. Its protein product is CASSFMQGPYGYTF.